Below, 21 T cell receptor beta chains from the same sample are listed, as sequenced in a study of blood T cell repertoires in COVID-19. Sequenced by immunoSEQ multiplex PCR; TCRdb stores in-frame clones only, minus some. This repertoire shows approximately 90,000 clones, 81% found once; its top ten account for nearly 25%. The sequencing sample was made of peripheral blood. The receptors stem from an elderly man with active or convalescent COVID-19.

V is TRBV3-1 (or the pseudogene TRBV3-2) and J is TRBJ1-2; possible D gene TRBD1, 5 bases. Germline CDR1 is LGHDT and CDR2 is YNNKEL (reference sequence). The CDR3 length is 15 residues. Trimming removed 0 bases from V and 2 bases from J, with 10 bases in between. The CDR3 is CASSQEWAGNYGYTF. CDR3 DNA: TGTGCCAGCAGCCAAGAATGGGCAGGGAACTATGGCTACACCTTC.

This clone was seen more than once but under ten times. The chain couples TRBV27 to TRBJ1-2; 10 positions match TRBD1. Germline trimming cut 8 bases from V and 2 bases from J; bases unmatched to any gene: 5. The CDR3 extends over 14 amino acids. Germline-derived CDR1 and CDR2 are MNHEY and SMNVEV (reference sequence). The chain's CDR3 is CASGRDRGNYGYTF. The CDR3 coding sequence is TGTGCCAGCGGGCGGGACAGGGGAAACTATGGCTACACCTTC.

The chain is built from TRBV5-1 and TRBJ2-7; TRBD1 agrees at 10 bases. The V and J ends lost 3 bases and 3 bases, in that order; junction bases with no gene match: 12. Germline lookup yields CDR1 SGHRS and CDR2 YFSETQ. This CDR3 spans 17 amino acids. The CDR3 reads CASSSLTPGQGNYEQYF. The CDR3 nucleotides are TGCGCCAGCAGCTCACTAACTCCGGGACAGGGGAACTACGAGCAGTACTTC. The full variable domain, its missing parts supplied by reference TRBV5-1 and TRBJ2-7, is KAGVTQTPRYLIKTRGQQVTLSCSPISGHRSVSWYQQTPGQGLQFLFEYFSETQRNKGNFPGRFSGRQFSNSRSEMNVSTLELGDSALYLCASSSLTPGQGNYEQYFGPGTRLTVT.

At least ten counts were recorded for this clone. This sequence joins TRBV14 and TRBJ2-7; D is unresolved. Trimming stripped 1 base from V and 5 bases from J, with 6 bases between. Germline V gene sequence: CDR1 SGHDN, CDR2 FVKESK. The CDR3 is made up of 12 amino acids. The CDR3 sequence: CASSQGLDEQYF. CDR3 in DNA: TGTGCCAGCAGCCAAGGACTCGACGAGCAGTACTTC.

The chain uses TRBV23-1 and TRBJ2-7; maybe TRBD1 (5 bases). TRBV23-1 is filed as an ORF, its function uncertain. The V end lost 3 bases, the J end lost 0 bases, and 18 bases lay between the germline ends. The CDR3 loop spans 17 amino acids. Here the CDR3 DNA reads TGCGCCAGCAGTCACCCCCCAATTGACAGTTTCTCCTACGAGCAGTACTTC. Protein: CASSHPPIDSFSYEQYF.

CDR3 nucleotide sequence: TGTGCCAGCAGTCCCCTGCCGGCGGGGGGTCAGCCCCAGCATTTT. Translated, it gives CASSPLPAGGQPQHF. The chain employs TRBV6-2 or TRBV6-3 and TRBJ1-5; perhaps TRBD1 as D (5 bases). From germline, CDR1 is MNHEY and CDR2 SVGEGT. The V end lost 5 bases, the J end lost 6 bases, and 17 bases lay between the germline ends. The CDR3 has 15 residues.

The J gene is TRBJ1-2, the V gene TRBV10-3; no definite D call. V was trimmed by 6 bases and J by 5 bases, leaving 16 bases between them. The germline V gene encodes CDR1 ENHRY and CDR2 SYGVKD. This CDR3 has 14 amino acids. CDR3 DNA sequence: TGTGCCATCAGAGACCGCGACACGAATTATGGCTACACCTTC. It is translated as CAIRDRDTNYGYTF.

V usage is TRBV12-3 or TRBV12-4 and J usage is TRBJ2-5; 7 nucleotides match TRBD1. The CDR3 covers 13 residues. J was trimmed by 2 bases and V by 4 bases; bases with no gene match: 1. The CDR3 bases are TGTGCCAGCAGTTGGGGACAGCAAGAGACCCAGTACTTC. It is translated as CASSWGQQETQYF.

The rearrangement uses TRBV10-3 and TRBJ1-4; D perhaps matches TRBD1 (6 bases). The germline V gene has CDR1 ENHRY and CDR2 SYGVKD. V gave up 9 bases and J gave up 0 bases, with 14 bases separating them. This CDR3 is 15 amino acids long. The CDR3 loop is CAIGTGIATNEKLFF. The CDR3 DNA follows: TGTGCCATTGGAACAGGGATCGCAACTAATGAAAAACTGTTTTTT.

The V and J genes are TRBV11-1 and TRBJ1-6; 10 nucleotides align to TRBD1. Germline assignment: CDR1 SGHAT and CDR2 FQDESV (reference sequence). The CDR3 runs to 16 residues. V shed 5 bases and J 9 bases; nucleotides not matched to a gene: 10. In DNA form, the CDR3 reads TGTGCCAGCAGCCCCCACCAGGGGACAGGGGTTTCACCCCTCCACTTT. Translating gives CASSPHQGTGVSPLHF.

The rearrangement links TRBV19 to TRBJ2-3; 8 nucleotides match TRBD2. This CDR3 has 15 residues. Germline V gene lookup returns CDR1 LNHDA and CDR2 SQIVND (reference sequence). With 8 bases clipped from V and 2 bases from J, the junction kept 9 bases outside the gene matches. In DNA, the CDR3 is TGTGCCAGTGGACCCCCGCGGGGGGTCACAGATACGCAGTATTTT. This translates into CASGPPRGVTDTQYF.

For this clone: Other DNA sequences in this specimen translate into the identical CDR3. This chain joins TRBV3-1 (or the pseudogene TRBV3-2) and TRBJ1-2; D gene ambiguous. CDR1 LGHDT and CDR2 YNNKEL come from the germline V gene (reference sequence). Trimming removed 1 base from V and 0 bases from J, with 9 bases in between. There are 15 residues in the CDR3. The CDR3 bases are TGTGCCAGCAGCCAAGGTCCAGACTCTAACTATGGCTACACCTTC. Its protein product is CASSQGPDSNYGYTF.

The rearrangement links TRBV3-1 (or the pseudogene TRBV3-2) to TRBJ2-7; D might be TRBD2 (5 bases). This CDR3 is 14 amino acids long. The germline V gene has CDR1 LGHDT and CDR2 YNNKEL (reference sequence). The V gene lost 5 bases and the J gene lost 0 bases, with 11 bases spanning the gap. The CDR3 reads CASSSPGFSYEQYF. The CDR3 DNA sequence: TGTGCCAGCAGCTCCCCGGGGTTCTCCTACGAGCAGTACTTC.

This chain links TRBV28 with TRBJ2-1; D may be TRBD2 (7 bases). There are 15 residues in the CDR3. The V gene lost 3 bases and the J gene lost 4 bases, with 13 bases spanning the gap. The germline CDR1 and CDR2 sequences are MDHEN and SYDVKM. CDR3 amino acids: CASSLGGGKYNEQFF. Written as DNA, the CDR3 is TGTGCCAGCAGTTTGGGAGGGGGGAAATACAATGAGCAGTTCTTC.

This clone was seen more than once but under ten times. V usage is TRBV4-3 and J usage is TRBJ1-2; 8 positions agree with TRBD1. CDR1 is LGHNA and CDR2 is YSLEER in the germline V gene. Unmatched junction bases numbered 10, after V lost 1 base and J lost 6 bases. This CDR3 is 16 amino acids long. CDR3 sequence (DNA): TGCGCCAGCAGCCAAGGTCTTAACAGGGGGTGGGATGGCTACACCTTC. This encodes CASSQGLNRGWDGYTF.

CDR3 loop: CASSLLQGPEALHF. DNA for the CDR3: TGTGCCAGCAGCCTACTCCAGGGCCCCGAGGCCCTCCACTTT. The V and J genes are TRBV5-4 and TRBJ1-6, with D possibly TRBD1 on 5 matching bases. The CDR3 is 14 residues long. V was cut by 4 bases and J by 14 bases, with 19 bases left in between. CDR1 SGHNT and CDR2 YYREEE come from the germline V gene (reference sequence).

The rearrangement links TRBV10-3 to TRBJ1-1; TRBD1 agrees at 8 bases. The trim removed 0 bases at V and 1 base at J, leaving 4 bases unmatched. CDR1 and CDR2 (germline): ENHRY, SYGVKD. CDR3 length: 16 residues. This CDR3 is CAISESRTGTNTEAFF. The CDR3 bases are TGTGCCATCAGTGAGTCTAGGACAGGGACGAACACTGAAGCTTTCTTT.

The rearrangement uses TRBV25-1 and TRBJ2-2, with TRBD1 as a possible D gene (6 bases). Germline CDR1 is MGHDK and CDR2 is SYGVNS. V lost 6 bases, J lost 2 bases, and 16 bases lay in between. CDR3 size: 16 residues. DNA of the CDR3: TGTGCCAGCAGGCCACTCGGGACACAAAACACCGGGGAGCTGTTTTTT. As protein: CASRPLGTQNTGELFF.

The rearrangement uses TRBV7-6 and TRBJ1-1, with D possibly being TRBD1 (5 bases). The V gene lost 1 base and the J gene lost 0 bases, with 6 bases spanning the gap. In germline, CDR1 is SGHVS, CDR2 FNYEAQ. CDR3 length: 14 residues. The CDR3, as DNA: TGTGCCAGCAGCTTAGGACAGTTGAACACTGAAGCTTTCTTT. Protein sequence: CASSLGQLNTEAFF.

This clone was picked up a small number of times. This chain joins TRBV27 and TRBJ2-1; 7 nucleotides match TRBD2. In germline, CDR1 is MNHEY, CDR2 SMNVEV (reference sequence). The CDR3 covers 17 residues. The J segment lost 3 bases and the V segment lost 3 bases, leaving 11 bases of the junction unmatched. The CDR3 sequence is CASSFTYSSGRYNEQFF. The CDR3 nucleotides are TGTGCCAGCAGTTTCACCTACTCTAGCGGACGCTACAATGAGCAGTTCTTC.

CDR3: CASSEPGEIANYGYTF. The CDR3 coding sequence is TGTGCCAGCAGTGAACCGGGGGAAATAGCTAACTATGGCTACACCTTC. The V call is TRBV6-1, the J call TRBJ1-2; D perhaps matches TRBD1 (5 bases). CDR3 length equals 16 residues. Germline CDR1 is MNHNS and CDR2 is SASEGT. V lost 2 bases and J lost 0, with 13 bases in between.